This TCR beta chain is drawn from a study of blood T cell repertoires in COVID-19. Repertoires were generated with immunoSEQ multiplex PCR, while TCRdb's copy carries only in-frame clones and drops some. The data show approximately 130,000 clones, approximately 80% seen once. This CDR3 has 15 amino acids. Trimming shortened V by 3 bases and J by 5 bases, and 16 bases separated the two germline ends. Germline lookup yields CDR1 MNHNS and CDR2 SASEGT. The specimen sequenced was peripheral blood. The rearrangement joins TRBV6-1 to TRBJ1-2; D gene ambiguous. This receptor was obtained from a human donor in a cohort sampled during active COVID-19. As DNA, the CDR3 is TGTGCCAGCAGTGATTACCGCGATTCGCGGTATGGCTACACCTTC. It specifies CASSDYRDSRYGYTF.